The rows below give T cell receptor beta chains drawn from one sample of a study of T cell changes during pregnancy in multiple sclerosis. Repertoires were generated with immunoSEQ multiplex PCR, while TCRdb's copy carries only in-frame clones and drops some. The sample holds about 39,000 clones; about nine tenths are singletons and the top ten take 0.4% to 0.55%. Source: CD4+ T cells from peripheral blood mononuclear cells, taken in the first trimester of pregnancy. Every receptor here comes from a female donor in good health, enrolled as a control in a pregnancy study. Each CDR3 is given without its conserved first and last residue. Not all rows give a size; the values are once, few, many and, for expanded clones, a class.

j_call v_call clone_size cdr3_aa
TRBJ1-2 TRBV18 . ASSGQGNNYGYT
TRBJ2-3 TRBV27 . ASSLAGAGTNSDTQY
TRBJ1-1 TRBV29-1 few STADSYTEAF
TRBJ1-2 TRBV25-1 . ASSPGGYGYT
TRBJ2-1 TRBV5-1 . ASSLTSGGKIQF
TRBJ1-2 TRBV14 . ASSQDFRGDGYT
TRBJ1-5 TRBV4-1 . ASSQGEVSNQPQH
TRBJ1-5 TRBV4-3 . ASSQEFGGAQPQH
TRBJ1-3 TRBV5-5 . ASSLGAAGATGNTIY
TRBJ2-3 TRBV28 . ASSGGGVDTQY